This entry concerns a single T cell receptor (beta chain). The data were obtained in a study of blood T cell repertoires in COVID-19. The V gene end was trimmed by 4 bases and the J gene end by 3 bases; junction bases not matched to a gene: 9. The CDR3 is made up of 16 amino acids. Germline assignment: CDR1 SNHLY and CDR2 FYNNEI. In the original processing: Scientists estimated how many nucleated cells there were by amplifying reference gene primers. Libraries were prepared by immunoSEQ multiplex PCR; TCRdb keeps only in-frame clonotypes and omits some of them. V and J calls and clone size are those listed in that table; D and trimming were worked out from the DNA. This repertoire shows about 280,000 clones, approximately 80% found once; its top ten account for about 5%. Recruits, aged roughly 18 to 100 years, lived in 24 US areas.

The rearrangement uses TRBV2 and TRBJ2-3; 8 bases are a match to TRBD2. The specimen was PBMCs or T cells enriched from blood (not recorded which). The source of this sequence is a middle-aged man who had been exposed to COVID-19. The CDR3 DNA is TGTGCCAGCAGTGGCGGAAGCGGGAGCGGAACAGATACGCAGTATTTT. Its translation: CASSGGSGSGTDTQYF. The variable domain in full, completed from reference TRBV2 and TRBJ2-3, reads EPEVTQTPSHQVTQMGQEVILRCVPISNHLYFYWYRQILGQKVEFLVSFYNNEISEKSEIFDDQFSVERPDGSNFTLKIRSTKLEDSAMYFCASSGGSGSGTDTQYFGPGTRLTVL.